This record concerns one T cell receptor (beta chain) sequence. Its antigen remains unidentified. Within one base of it there is no much larger clone, and no base qualities were kept. The intended sense of this specimen's treatment or condition label: high-dose cyclophosphamide on days +3 and +4 as single-agent GVHD prophylaxis. Busulfan and fludarabine conditioning, a related or unrelated marrow graft, and cyclophosphamide on days +3 and +4 were given to PTCy patients. The PTCy-treated patients were drawn from a prospective, multi-institutional clinical trial. Peripheral blood and bone marrow mononuclear cells were isolated by Ficoll-Hypaque density centrifugation and cryopreserved. Genomic DNA was used for TRB sequencing, which was performed with the immunoSEQ assay at survey resolution or with the hsTCRB kit. The original methods were these. The immunoSEQ software was used for initial read processing, and the LymphoSeq R package was used for repertoire analyses. Clonality was computed as 1 minus normalized Shannon entropy, and a Gini coefficient was also calculated for each TRB dataset. Phenotypes of unsorted samples were inferred by mapping TRB sequences from sorted subsets of the recipient or donor onto unsorted samples of the same recipient. The table was pulled from immuneACCESS by TCRdb, which kept in-frame rearrangements only. Such tables lose some clones; where checked, under half of the loss comes from unresolved V genes, and the rest has no known cause. V and J calls and clone size are those listed in that table; D and trimming were worked out from the DNA. Recorded for this sample are about 4,300 clones; 70% to 80% of them occurred a single time. The ten largest account for approximately 34% of the sample.

The data derive from a study of T cells after posttransplantation cyclophosphamide (dated by TCRdb to 2015 to 2016). Broadly, across the study: The study tracked T cell repertoire reconstitution by TRB sequencing after myeloablative bone marrow transplantation using posttransplantation cyclophosphamide as GVHD prophylaxis. Up to 3 additional blood samples from 2 to 5.2 years after transplant were also TRB-sequenced in 3 patients, as was pretransplant blood from several patients. Antigen receptor sequencing was done on samples from about 40 PTCy-treated patients and from approximately 15 related bone marrow donors of those patients. Blood from all 30 or so PTCy patients with 1-year posttransplant specimens was subjected to TRB sequencing. Public TRB sequences were checked against a database of over 3,000 sequences associated with responses to pathogens, tumor antigens, self-antigens and alloantigens. Because TRA and TRB clonality were tightly correlated in 9 samples, subsequent TCR analyses were focused on TRB only.

Broader findings and caveats from the paper: At 1-2 months, donor-recipient similarity was low but rose over the first year, and the later blood repertoires were often dominated by donor CD8+ memory clones. The TRB repertoires of T cells infiltrating skin or the GI tract showed only limited overlap with the TRB repertoires found in blood. Across the approximately 45 patients, TRB clonality was highly associated with recipient CMV seropositivity and CMV reactivation, and diversity with PTCy was similar to that in the CNI/methotrexate controls.

Its CDR3 holds 13 amino acids, cysteine through phenylalanine. Only the CDR3 portion is preserved as DNA: 39 bases, with reading frame beginning at the first base. The V end loses 9 bases and the J end loses 11 bases, and a stretch of 20 bases separates them. Based on the germline V gene, the CDR1 and CDR2 sequences are MRHNA and SNTAGT. This TCR derives from a male patient aged 35-55 years who received an allogeneic stem cell transplant from a related donor, was CMV-positive, and had acute and chronic GVHD. It is possible that, after a transplant, some T cells come from the graft donor. The sample in question was PBMCs, obtained after allogeneic stem cell transplant with posttransplant cyclophosphamide. The chain is assembled from TRBV6-4 and TRBJ1-5; tentative D gene TRBD1, with 6 bases matching. Here is the DNA: TGTGCCAGGAGGACAGCCTGGGCGGAGTCCCAGCATTTT. Translated, this gives CARRTAWAESQHF.